The rows below give T cell receptor beta chains drawn from one sample of a study of blood T cell repertoires in COVID-19. Here immunoSEQ multiplex PCR was the method, and the copy in TCRdb shows in-frame clones only, minus some. The sample lists roughly 92,000 clones; approximately 86% were seen once. Material for sequencing was peripheral blood. The receptors were sampled from a man between 50 and 59 years old with acute or convalescent COVID-19. Both conserved end residues are part of each CDR3. The D gene is left open where the match is weak. Clone size is not always given. Where it is, it says once, few, many or a class for expanded clones.

CDR3	DNA	J	D	size	V
CASSQGISDGYTF	TGCGCCAGCAGCCAGGGGATCTCGGATGGCTACACCTTC	TRBJ1-2	NA	NA	TRBV5-1
CASSEASGSGQPQHF	TGTGCCAGCAGTGAAGCGTCAGGGTCTGGTCAGCCCCAGCATTTT	TRBJ1-5	NA	NA	TRBV6-1
CASSAIQGVPGKLFF	TGTGCCAGCAGCGCAATACAGGGGGTGCCTGGAAAACTGTTTTTT	TRBJ1-4	TRBD1	NA	TRBV27
CASSLRGASGEAFF	TGTGCCAGCAGCCTGCGGGGGGCGAGCGGTGAAGCTTTCTTT	TRBJ1-1	NA	NA	TRBV14
CASSYRDSTEAFF	TGTGCCAGCAGTTACCGGGACAGCACTGAAGCTTTCTTT	TRBJ1-1	TRBD1	NA	TRBV27
CASSREAGGPYEQYF	TGTGCCAGCAGTCGGGAAGCGGGAGGACCCTACGAGCAGTACTTC	TRBJ2-7	TRBD2	NA	TRBV6-5
CASSSRTSGRTDYEQYF	TGTGCCAGCAGCTCTAGGACTAGCGGGAGGACCGACTACGAGCAGTACTTC	TRBJ2-7	TRBD2	NA	TRBV7-9
CAWTASGANTGELFF	TGTGCCTGGACGGCTAGCGGGGCGAACACCGGGGAGCTGTTTTTT	TRBJ2-2	TRBD2	few	TRBV30
CASREDSLSRFKYF	TGTGCCAGCAGGGAGGACAGCCTTAGTCGTTTTAAGTACTTC	TRBJ2-7	NA	NA	TRBV6-5
CASSPGLTDTQYF	TGTGCCAGTAGCCCGGGACTCACAGATACGCAGTATTTT	TRBJ2-3	NA	NA	TRBV19
CASSRLAAIYRSGANVLTF	TGTGCCAGCAGTCGACTAGCGGCAATATACCGCTCTGGGGCCAACGTCCTGACTTTC	TRBJ2-6	TRBD2	NA	TRBV2
CASSLSPGNQPQHF	TGCGCCAGCAGCTTAAGCCCAGGGAATCAGCCCCAGCATTTT	TRBJ1-5	NA	NA	TRBV5-1
CASGIPGYGKLFF	TGTGCCAGCGGGATCCCGGGATACGGAAAACTGTTTTTT	TRBJ1-4	NA	NA	TRBV27
CASSPAQGRGYTF	TGTGCCAGCAGCCCCGCCCAGGGTCGGGGCTACACCTTC	TRBJ1-2	NA	NA	TRBV3-1/TRBV3-2
CASRPSLTGVEKLFF	TGTGCCAGCAGACCCTCCTTGACAGGGGTCGAAAAACTGTTTTTT	TRBJ1-4	TRBD1	NA	TRBV6-6
CATGPGTGRGINEQFF	TGTGCCACCGGTCCCGGGACAGGGAGGGGGATCAATGAGCAGTTCTTC	TRBJ2-1	TRBD1	NA	TRBV24-1
CASSPGETPNEKLFF	TGTGCCAGCAGCCCCGGGGAGACCCCTAATGAAAAACTGTTTTTT	TRBJ1-4	NA	NA	TRBV6-4
CASTLTSGSVNEQFF	TGTGCCAGTACCCTAACTAGCGGGAGCGTCAATGAGCAGTTCTTC	TRBJ2-1	TRBD2	NA	TRBV19
CASSIGSSGGDTQYF	TGTGCCAGTAGTATAGGTTCTAGCGGGGGAGATACGCAGTATTTT	TRBJ2-3	TRBD2	NA	TRBV19
CASSTSGSNEQFF	TGTGCCAGCAGCACTAGCGGGAGCAATGAGCAGTTCTTC	TRBJ2-1	TRBD2	NA	TRBV3-1/TRBV3-2
CASSLRGQGAGDTQYF	TGTGCCAGCAGCTTAAGGGGACAGGGGGCGGGAGATACGCAGTATTTT	TRBJ2-3	TRBD1	NA	TRBV7-2
CASSSRGHSTSQETQYF	TGCGCCAGCAGCAGCAGGGGTCACAGTACCTCTCAAGAGACCCAGTACTTC	TRBJ2-5	NA	NA	TRBV5-1
CASSAGTSVEQYF	TGTGCCAGCAGCGCCGGGACTAGCGTTGAGCAGTACTTC	TRBJ2-7	TRBD2	NA	TRBV9
CASRPTANTEAFF	TGCGCCAGCAGACCGACAGCCAACACTGAAGCTTTCTTT	TRBJ1-1	NA	NA	TRBV10-1
CASSPQATNRGSEQYF	TGTGCCAGCTCACCACAAGCAACGAATAGAGGTTCCGAGCAGTACTTC	TRBJ2-7	NA	NA	TRBV18
CASSSPRASGSYEQYF	TGTGCCAGCAGCTCGCCCCGAGCTAGCGGGAGTTACGAGCAGTACTTC	TRBJ2-7	TRBD2	NA	TRBV13
CASSLVLAGGLEQFF	TGTGCCAGCAGCTTAGTGCTAGCGGGAGGCCTTGAGCAGTTCTTC	TRBJ2-1	TRBD2	NA	TRBV11-3
CASSPRDRYYGYTF	TGTGCCAGTAGTCCGCGGGACAGGTACTATGGCTACACCTTC	TRBJ1-2	TRBD1	once	TRBV19
CAWSGGTGGRYGYTF	TGTGCCTGGAGTGGAGGGACAGGTGGCCGCTATGGCTACACCTTC	TRBJ1-2	TRBD1	NA	TRBV30
CASSYRDTEAFF	TGTGCCAGCAGTTACCGGGACACTGAAGCTTTCTTT	TRBJ1-1	NA	NA	TRBV6-2/TRBV6-3
CASSPNRGVYEQYF	TGTGCCAGCAGTCCTAACAGGGGAGTCTACGAGCAGTACTTC	TRBJ2-7	TRBD1	NA	TRBV27
CASTAGLYGYTF	TGTGCCAGCACGGCGGGGCTCTATGGCTACACCTTC	TRBJ1-2	NA	once	TRBV6-5
CATRPSLYETQYF	TGTGCCACTAGACCGTCGCTCTACGAGACCCAGTACTTC	TRBJ2-5	NA	NA	TRBV12-3/TRBV12-4
CASSRMGSGEKLFF	TGTGCCAGCAGTCGTATGGGGAGCGGTGAAAAACTGTTTTTT	TRBJ1-4	NA	NA	TRBV7-6
CASSFGYEQYF	TGCGCCAGCAGCTTCGGCTACGAGCAGTACTTC	TRBJ2-7	NA	NA	TRBV5-1
CASSLDFGGNIQYF	TGCGCCAGCAGCTTGGATTTCGGGGGGAACATTCAGTACTTC	TRBJ2-4	TRBD2	NA	TRBV5-1
CASSLDPGDAGDTQYF	TGTGCCAGCAGCTTGGATCCGGGAGACGCGGGAGATACGCAGTATTTT	TRBJ2-3	NA	NA	TRBV5-4
CASSPDTDYGYTF	TGTGCCAGCAGTCCGGACACGGACTATGGCTACACCTTC	TRBJ1-2	NA	NA	TRBV11-3
CASSPEGREGTGELFF	TGTGCCAGCAGCCCGGAGGGGCGGGAGGGCACCGGGGAGCTGTTTTTT	TRBJ2-2	TRBD2	NA	TRBV5-4
CASSFRQGGNQPQHF	TGTGCCAGTAGTTTTCGACAGGGGGGCAATCAGCCCCAGCATTTT	TRBJ1-5	TRBD1	NA	TRBV19